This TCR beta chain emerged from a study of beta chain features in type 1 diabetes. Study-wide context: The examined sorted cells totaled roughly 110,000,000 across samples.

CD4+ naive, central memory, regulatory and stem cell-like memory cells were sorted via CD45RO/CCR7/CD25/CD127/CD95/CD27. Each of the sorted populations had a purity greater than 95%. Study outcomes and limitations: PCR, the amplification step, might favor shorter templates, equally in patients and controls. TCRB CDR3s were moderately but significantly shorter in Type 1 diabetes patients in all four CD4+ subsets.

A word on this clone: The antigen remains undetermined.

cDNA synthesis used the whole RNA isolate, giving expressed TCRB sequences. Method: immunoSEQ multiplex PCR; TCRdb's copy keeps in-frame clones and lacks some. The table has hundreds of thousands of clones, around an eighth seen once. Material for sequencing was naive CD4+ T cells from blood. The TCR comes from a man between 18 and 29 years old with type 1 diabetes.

CDR3 bases: TGTGCCAGCAACAGGGTGGGCACTGAAGCTTTCTTT. Translating gives CASNRVGTEAFF. The chain has TRBV14 and TRBJ1-1, with D possibly TRBD1 on 6 matching bases. V was cut by 7 bases and J by 4 bases, with 10 bases left in between. Germline CDR1 and CDR2: SGHDN and FVKESK. This CDR3 spans 12 amino acids.